This is a list of T cell receptor beta chains from one sample in a study of blood T cell repertoires in COVID-19. Produced via immunoSEQ multiplex PCR; TCRdb's table is partial and in-frame only. Of roughly 320,000 clones in the sample, approximately 90% were seen once. Sequencing input: PBMCs or T cells enriched from blood (not recorded which). These receptor sequences come from a woman in her 30s who had been exposed to COVID-19. Both conserved end residues are part of each CDR3. A D gene is named only where the DNA matches it firmly. Where a row states a size, it is once, few, many or the class of an expanded clone; other rows omit it.

TRBV30	TRBJ2-7	-	once	TGTGCCTGGAGTGTATACCAGGCCGAGCAGTACTTC	CAWSVYQAEQYF
TRBV7-9	TRBJ2-1	TRBD2	once	TGTGCCAGCAGCTTGGGGACTAGCGGGGGTCGCAATGAGCAGTTCTTC	CASSLGTSGGRNEQFF
TRBV9	TRBJ2-7	-	-	TGTGCCAGCAGCGCCAATCCAACCTACGAGCAGTACTTC	CASSANPTYEQYF
TRBV10-3	TRBJ1-4	-	-	TGTGCCATCAGTGACGGCCCTAGTGAAAAACTGTTTTTT	CAISDGPSEKLFF
TRBV2	TRBJ2-7	TRBD1	-	TGTGCCAGCGGCAAGGACAGGGGGCTTTCTCCCGAGCAGTACTTC	CASGKDRGLSPEQYF
TRBV4-1	TRBJ1-4	-	-	TGCGCCAGCAGCTCCCGGAAACGGGCTAATGAAAAACTGTTTTTT	CASSSRKRANEKLFF
TRBV29-1	TRBJ1-1	TRBD1	-	TGCAGCGGAAACAGGGGGCCGGCTGAAGCTTTCTTT	CSGNRGPAEAFF
TRBV11-1	TRBJ2-7	-	-	TGTGCCAGCAGCTTAGCTCAGGGGCCCTACGAGCAGTACTTC	CASSLAQGPYEQYF
TRBV4-2	TRBJ1-5	-	-	TGTGCCAGCAGCCAAGATCTCTATCGGAGCTCCAATCAGCCCCAGCATTTT	CASSQDLYRSSNQPQHF
TRBV10-3	TRBJ1-2	TRBD1	-	TGTGCCATCAGTGAGGAAGACAGGGGACGTAGCGGCTACACCTTC	CAISEEDRGRSGYTF
TRBV2	TRBJ2-1	TRBD1	-	TGTGCCAGCACAGGGGGATTCTACAATGAGCAGTTCTTC	CASTGGFYNEQFF
TRBV10-3	TRBJ2-7	TRBD1	-	TGTGCCATCAGCATTCCGGGACAGCTCTACGAGCAGTACTTC	CAISIPGQLYEQYF
TRBV5-8	TRBJ2-2	-	-	TGTGCCAGCAGCTTGTACAGCCTTACTAACACCGGGGAGCTGTTTTTT	CASSLYSLTNTGELFF
TRBV7-9	TRBJ1-4	-	-	TGTGCCAGCAGCGCAGGTCCAGGTGAAAAACTGTTTTTT	CASSAGPGEKLFF
TRBV6-5	TRBJ2-7	-	-	TGTGCCAGCACCTGGGGTAGGGGCGCCTACGAGCAGTACTTC	CASTWGRGAYEQYF
TRBV4-1	TRBJ2-4	TRBD1	-	TGCGCCAGCAGCCAAGGGAGACAGGGGGCCAAAAACATTCAGTACTTC	CASSQGRQGAKNIQYF
TRBV4-1	TRBJ2-7	-	-	TGCGCCAGCAGCCTTGACAGCTCCTACGAGCAGTACTTC	CASSLDSSYEQYF
TRBV7-6	TRBJ2-7	-	-	TGTGCCAGCAGCTTAAAGTGGGGGGACAGCTCCTACGAGCAGTACTTC	CASSLKWGDSSYEQYF
TRBV2	TRBJ2-1	TRBD2	-	TGTGCCAGCAGACACATAGCGGGGGCCAGCAATGAGCAGTTCTTC	CASRHIAGASNEQFF
TRBV18	TRBJ2-5	TRBD2	-	TGTGCCAGCTCACCGGGACTAGCGGGGGGGTCCCAAGAGACCCAGTACTTC	CASSPGLAGGSQETQYF
TRBV5-1	TRBJ1-2	-	-	TGCGCCAGCAGCTGGGACCACAGGGACGGCTACACCTTC	CASSWDHRDGYTF
TRBV13	TRBJ1-2	-	-	TGTGCCAGCAGCTTAGCCGGTGGCTACACCTTC	CASSLAGGYTF
TRBV12-3/TRBV12-4	TRBJ1-2	-	-	TGTGCCAGCAGTTTAGGGCTCAGGCGATACACCTTC	CASSLGLRRYTF
TRBV3-1/TRBV3-2	TRBJ1-4	-	-	TGTGCCAGCAGCCAAGAGTCCCCGGGAAGGCCCCAACTGTTTTTT	CASSQESPGRPQLFF
TRBV5-1	TRBJ1-2	TRBD1	-	TGCGCCAGCAGCGAGAACAGGGGGACCAACTATGGCTACACCTTC	CASSENRGTNYGYTF
TRBV11-1	TRBJ1-2	TRBD1	-	TGTGCCAGCAGCTCGGACAGGGGAGGCTACACCTTC	CASSSDRGGYTF
TRBV10-3	TRBJ2-1	-	-	TGTGCCATCAGTGACCGAGCGGCCGAGCAGTTCTTC	CAISDRAAEQFF
TRBV13	TRBJ2-1	TRBD1	-	TGTGCCAGCAGCCTATACCGGGACAGGCTCTACAATGAGCAGTTCTTC	CASSLYRDRLYNEQFF
TRBV3-1/TRBV3-2	TRBJ1-1	-	-	TGTGCCAGCAGCCAACGGAGGGAAGCTTTCTTT	CASSQRREAFF
TRBV11-2	TRBJ1-1	-	-	TGTGCCAGCAGCCCCCCCCCGGACATTCACACTGAAGCTTTCTTT	CASSPPPDIHTEAFF